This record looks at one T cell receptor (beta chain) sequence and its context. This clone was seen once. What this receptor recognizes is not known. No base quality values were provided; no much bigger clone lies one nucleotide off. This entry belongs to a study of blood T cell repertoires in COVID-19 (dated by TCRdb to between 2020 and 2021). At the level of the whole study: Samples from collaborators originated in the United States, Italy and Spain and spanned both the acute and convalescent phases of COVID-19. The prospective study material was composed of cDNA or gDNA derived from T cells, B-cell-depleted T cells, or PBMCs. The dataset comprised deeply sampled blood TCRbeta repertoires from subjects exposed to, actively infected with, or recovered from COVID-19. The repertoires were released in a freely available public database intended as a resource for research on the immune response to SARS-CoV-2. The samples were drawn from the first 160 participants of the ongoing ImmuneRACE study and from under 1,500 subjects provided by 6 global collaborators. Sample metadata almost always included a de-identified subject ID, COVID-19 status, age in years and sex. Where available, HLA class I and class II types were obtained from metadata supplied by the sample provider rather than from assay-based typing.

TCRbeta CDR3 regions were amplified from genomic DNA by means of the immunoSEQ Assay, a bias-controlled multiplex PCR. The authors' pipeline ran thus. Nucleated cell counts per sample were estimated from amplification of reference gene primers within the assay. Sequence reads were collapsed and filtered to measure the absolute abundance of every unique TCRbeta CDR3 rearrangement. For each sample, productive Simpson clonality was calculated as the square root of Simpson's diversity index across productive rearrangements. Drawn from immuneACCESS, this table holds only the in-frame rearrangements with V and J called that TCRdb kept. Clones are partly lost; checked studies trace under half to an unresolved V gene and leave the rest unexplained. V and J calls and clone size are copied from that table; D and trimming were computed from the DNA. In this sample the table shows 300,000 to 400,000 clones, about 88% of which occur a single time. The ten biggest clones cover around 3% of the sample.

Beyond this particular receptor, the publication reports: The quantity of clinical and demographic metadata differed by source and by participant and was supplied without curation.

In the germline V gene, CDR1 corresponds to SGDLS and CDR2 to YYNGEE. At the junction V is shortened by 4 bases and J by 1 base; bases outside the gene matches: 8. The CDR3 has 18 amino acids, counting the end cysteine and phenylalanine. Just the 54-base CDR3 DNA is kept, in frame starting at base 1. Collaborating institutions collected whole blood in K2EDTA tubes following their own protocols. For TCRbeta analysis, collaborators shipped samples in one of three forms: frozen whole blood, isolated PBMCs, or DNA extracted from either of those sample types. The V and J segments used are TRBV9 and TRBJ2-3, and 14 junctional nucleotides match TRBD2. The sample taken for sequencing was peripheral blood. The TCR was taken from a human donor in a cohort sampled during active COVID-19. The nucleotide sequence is TGTGCCAGCAGCCCCCGGACTAGCGGGGGGCCGGGCACAGATACGCAGTATTTT. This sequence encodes CASSPRTSGGPGTDTQYF.